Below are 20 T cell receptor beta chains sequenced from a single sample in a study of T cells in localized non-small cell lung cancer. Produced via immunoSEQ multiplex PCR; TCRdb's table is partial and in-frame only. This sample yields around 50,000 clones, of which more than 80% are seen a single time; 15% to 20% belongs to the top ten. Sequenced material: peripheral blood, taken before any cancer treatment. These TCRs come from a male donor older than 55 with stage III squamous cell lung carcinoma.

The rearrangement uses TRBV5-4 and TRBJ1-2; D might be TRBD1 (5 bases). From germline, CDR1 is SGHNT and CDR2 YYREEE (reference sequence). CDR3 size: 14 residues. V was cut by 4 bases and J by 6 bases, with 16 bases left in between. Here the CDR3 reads CASSPPRDQHGYTF. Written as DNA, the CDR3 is TGTGCCAGCAGCCCACCGAGGGACCAGCATGGCTACACCTTC.

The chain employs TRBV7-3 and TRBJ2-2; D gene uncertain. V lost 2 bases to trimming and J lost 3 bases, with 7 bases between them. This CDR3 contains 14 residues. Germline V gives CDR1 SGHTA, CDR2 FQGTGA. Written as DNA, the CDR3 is TGTGCCAGCAGCTTACAGGAGTACACCGGGGAGCTGTTTTTT. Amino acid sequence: CASSLQEYTGELFF.

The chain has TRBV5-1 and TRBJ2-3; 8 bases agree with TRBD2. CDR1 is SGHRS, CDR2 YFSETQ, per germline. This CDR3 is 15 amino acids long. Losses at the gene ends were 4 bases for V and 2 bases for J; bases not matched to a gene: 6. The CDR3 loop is CASSPGGSITDTQYF. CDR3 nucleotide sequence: TGCGCCAGCAGCCCGGGGGGGAGTATCACAGATACGCAGTATTTT.

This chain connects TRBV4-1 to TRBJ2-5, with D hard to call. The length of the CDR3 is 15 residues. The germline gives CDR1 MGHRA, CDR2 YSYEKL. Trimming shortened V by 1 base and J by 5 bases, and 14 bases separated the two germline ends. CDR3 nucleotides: TGCGCCAGCAGCCAAGCTAAGAGGAGCGCGGAGACCCAGTACTTC. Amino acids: CASSQAKRSAETQYF.

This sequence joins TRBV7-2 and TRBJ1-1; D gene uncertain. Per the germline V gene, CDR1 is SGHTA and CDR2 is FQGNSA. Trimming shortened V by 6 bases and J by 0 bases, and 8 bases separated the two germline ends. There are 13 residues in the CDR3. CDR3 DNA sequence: TGTGCCAGCAGTAGGCAGGTGAACACTGAAGCTTTCTTT. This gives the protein CASSRQVNTEAFF.

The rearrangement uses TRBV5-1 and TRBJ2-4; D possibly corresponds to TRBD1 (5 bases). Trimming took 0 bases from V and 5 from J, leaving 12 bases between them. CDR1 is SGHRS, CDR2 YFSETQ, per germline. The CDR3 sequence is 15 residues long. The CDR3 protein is CASSLDRPPQNIQYF. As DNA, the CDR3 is TGCGCCAGCAGCTTGGACAGGCCCCCCCAAAACATTCAGTACTTC. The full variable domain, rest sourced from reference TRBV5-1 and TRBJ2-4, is KAGVTQTPRYLIKTRGQQVTLSCSPISGHRSVSWYQQTPGQGLQFLFEYFSETQRNKGNFPGRFSGRQFSNSRSEMNVSTLELGDSALYLCASSLDRPPQNIQYFGAGTRLSVL.

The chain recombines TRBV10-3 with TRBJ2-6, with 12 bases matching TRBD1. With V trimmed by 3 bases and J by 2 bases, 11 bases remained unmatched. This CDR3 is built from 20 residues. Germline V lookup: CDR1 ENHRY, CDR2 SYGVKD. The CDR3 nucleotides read TGTGCCATCAGTGATAGGGGACAGGGGGCAAATCTAGCTGGGGCCAACGTCCTGACTTTC. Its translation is CAISDRGQGANLAGANVLTF.

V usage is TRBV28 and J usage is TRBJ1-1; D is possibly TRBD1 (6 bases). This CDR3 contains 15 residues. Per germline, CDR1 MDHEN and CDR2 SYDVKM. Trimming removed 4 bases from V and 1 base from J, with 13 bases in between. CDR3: CASSSYGQRNTEAFF. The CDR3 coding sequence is TGTGCCAGCAGTTCTTACGGACAGAGGAACACTGAAGCTTTCTTT.

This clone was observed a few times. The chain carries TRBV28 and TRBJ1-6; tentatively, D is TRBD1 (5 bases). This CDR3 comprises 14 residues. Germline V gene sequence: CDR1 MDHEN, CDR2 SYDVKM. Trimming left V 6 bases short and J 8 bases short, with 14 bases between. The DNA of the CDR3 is TGTGCCAGCAGGCTCGGCGGGACGGATTCACCCCTCCACTTT. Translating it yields CASRLGGTDSPLHF.

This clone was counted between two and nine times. The DNA of the CDR3 is TGTGCCAGCAGCTTCTTGCGGGAGAGCCGAATGTTCGGCGAGCAGTACTTC. Translated: CASSFLRESRMFGEQYF. The rearrangement links TRBV7-8 to TRBJ2-7, with 7 bases identical to TRBD2. Losses at the gene ends were 3 bases for V and 6 bases for J; bases not matched to a gene: 17. The CDR3 consists of 17 residues. Germline lookup yields CDR1 SGHVS and CDR2 FQNEAQ.

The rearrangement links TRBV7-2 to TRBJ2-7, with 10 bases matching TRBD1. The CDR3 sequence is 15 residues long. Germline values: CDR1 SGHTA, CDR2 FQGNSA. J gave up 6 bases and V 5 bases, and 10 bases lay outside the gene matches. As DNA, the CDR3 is TGTGCCAGCAGCGCCCGCCCTTGGACAGGGGGCGAGCAGTACTTC. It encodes CASSARPWTGGEQYF. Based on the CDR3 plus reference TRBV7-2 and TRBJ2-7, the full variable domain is GAGVSQSPSNKVTEKGKDVELRCDPISGHTALYWYRQSLGQGLEFLIYFQGNSAPDKSGLPSDRFSAERTGGSVSTLTIQRTQQEDSAVYLCASSARPWTGGEQYFGPGTRLTVT.

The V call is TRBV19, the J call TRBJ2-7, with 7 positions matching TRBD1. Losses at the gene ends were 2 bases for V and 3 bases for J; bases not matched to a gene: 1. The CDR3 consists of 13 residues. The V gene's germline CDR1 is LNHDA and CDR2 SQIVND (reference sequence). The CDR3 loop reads CASSIRTGYEQYF. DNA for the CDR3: TGTGCCAGTAGTATACGGACAGGCTACGAGCAGTACTTC.

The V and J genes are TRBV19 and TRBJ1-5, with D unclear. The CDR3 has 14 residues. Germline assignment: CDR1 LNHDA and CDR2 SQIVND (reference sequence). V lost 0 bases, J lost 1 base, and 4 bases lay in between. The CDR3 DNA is TGTGCCAGTAGTATAGAGCACAGCAATCAGCCCCAGCATTTT. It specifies CASSIEHSNQPQHF.

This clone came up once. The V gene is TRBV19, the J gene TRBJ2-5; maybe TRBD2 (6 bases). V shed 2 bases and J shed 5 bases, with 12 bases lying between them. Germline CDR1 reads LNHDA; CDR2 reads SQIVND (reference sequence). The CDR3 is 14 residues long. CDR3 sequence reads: CASSILGGRETQYF. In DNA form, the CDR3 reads TGTGCCAGTAGTATATTAGGAGGGAGGGAGACCCAGTACTTC.

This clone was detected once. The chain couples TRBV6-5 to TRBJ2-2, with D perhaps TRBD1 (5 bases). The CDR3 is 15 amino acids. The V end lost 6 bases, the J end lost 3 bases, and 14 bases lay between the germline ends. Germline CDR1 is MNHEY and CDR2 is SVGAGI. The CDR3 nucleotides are TGTGCCAGCAGATTGGTTGGCAGGGACACCGGGGAGCTGTTTTTT. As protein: CASRLVGRDTGELFF.

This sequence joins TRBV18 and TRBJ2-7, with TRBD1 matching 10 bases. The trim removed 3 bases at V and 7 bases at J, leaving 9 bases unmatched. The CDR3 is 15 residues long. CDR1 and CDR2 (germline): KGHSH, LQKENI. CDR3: CASSPPGTGVWEQYF. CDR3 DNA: TGTGCCAGCTCACCTCCCGGGACAGGGGTCTGGGAGCAGTACTTC.

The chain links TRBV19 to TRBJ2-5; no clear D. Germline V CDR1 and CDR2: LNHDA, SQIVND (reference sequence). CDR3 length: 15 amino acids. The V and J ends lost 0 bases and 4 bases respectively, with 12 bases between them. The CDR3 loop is CASSIDSNRRETQYF. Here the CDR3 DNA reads TGTGCCAGTAGTATAGATTCGAATAGGAGAGAGACCCAGTACTTC.

The CDR3 sequence is CASKLRAQLQETQYF. CDR3 DNA: TGTGCCAGCAAGCTTCGAGCACAGCTCCAAGAGACCCAGTACTTC. The rearrangement joins TRBV7-8 to TRBJ2-5; D call uncertain. V lost 7 bases and J 1 base, leaving 16 bases between the germline ends. This CDR3 spans 15 amino acids. Germline CDR1 is SGHVS and CDR2 is FQNEAQ.

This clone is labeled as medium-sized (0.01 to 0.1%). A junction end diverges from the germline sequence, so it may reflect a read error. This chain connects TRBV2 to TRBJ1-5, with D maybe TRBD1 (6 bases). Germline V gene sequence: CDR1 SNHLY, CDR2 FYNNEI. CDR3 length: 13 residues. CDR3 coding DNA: TGTGCCAGCAGGAAGGACTCACAGGGACGTTCGGCTTTT. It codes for CASRKDSQGRSAF.

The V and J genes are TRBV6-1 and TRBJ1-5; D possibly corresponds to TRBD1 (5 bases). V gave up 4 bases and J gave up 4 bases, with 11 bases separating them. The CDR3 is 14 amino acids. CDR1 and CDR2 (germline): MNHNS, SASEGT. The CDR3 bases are TGTGCCAGCAGTGCCAATGGGGGAAATCAGCCCCAGCATTTT. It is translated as CASSANGGNQPQHF.